This T cell receptor (beta chain) originates from a study of blood T cell repertoires in COVID-19. The overall study: Samples representing acute and convalescent COVID-19 were sourced from the United States, Italy and Spain. Sources were T cells, B-cell-depleted T cells, or PBMCs; the material itself was cDNA or gDNA.

In the authors' methods: Nucleated cell number was recorded as an estimate derived from reference gene primer amplification. Assay: immunoSEQ multiplex PCR; the TCRdb copy retains only in-frame clones and omits some. The V and J calls and clone size were taken over from that table, and D and trimming were inferred from the DNA. The top ten clones hold around 5.4% of a sample with about 200,000 clones, over 75% of them seen once. Only one count was recorded for this clone. Sequenced input: peripheral blood. The clonotype comes from a human donor in a cohort sampled during active COVID-19.

The CDR3 DNA sequence: TGTGCCAGCAGTTTATCGCGTTCGTACAATGAGCAGTTCTTC. Protein: CASSLSRSYNEQFF. The V gene is TRBV27, the J gene TRBJ2-1; D is undetermined. The CDR3 consists of 14 residues. Per the germline V gene, CDR1 is MNHEY and CDR2 is SMNVEV (reference sequence). V was shortened by 0 bases and J by 4 bases, with 7 bases between the two germline ends.